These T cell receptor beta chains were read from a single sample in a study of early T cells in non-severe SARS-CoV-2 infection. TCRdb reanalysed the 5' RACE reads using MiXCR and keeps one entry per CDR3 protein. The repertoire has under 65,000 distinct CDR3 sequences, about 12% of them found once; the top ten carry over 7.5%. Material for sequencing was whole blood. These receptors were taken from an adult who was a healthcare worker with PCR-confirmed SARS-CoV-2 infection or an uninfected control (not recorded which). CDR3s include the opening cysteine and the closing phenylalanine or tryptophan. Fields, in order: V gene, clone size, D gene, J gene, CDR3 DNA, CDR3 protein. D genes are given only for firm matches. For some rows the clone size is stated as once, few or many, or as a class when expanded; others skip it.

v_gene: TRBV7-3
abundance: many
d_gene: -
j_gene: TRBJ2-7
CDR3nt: TGTGCCAGCAGCTCTTGGGACAAACCCTACGAGCAGTACTTC
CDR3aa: CASSSWDKPYEQYF

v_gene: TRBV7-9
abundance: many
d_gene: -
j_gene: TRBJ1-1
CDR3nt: TGTGCCAGCAGCTTAGGTCCGTCAAGTAGGAACACTGAAGCTTTCTTT
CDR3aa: CASSLGPSSRNTEAFF

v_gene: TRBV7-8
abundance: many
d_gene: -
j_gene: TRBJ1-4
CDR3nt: TGTGCCAGCAGCTTAGTAGTCAGTGCAACTAATGAAAAACTGTTTTTT
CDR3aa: CASSLVVSATNEKLFF

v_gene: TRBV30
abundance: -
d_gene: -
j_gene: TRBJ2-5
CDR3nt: TGTGCCTGGAGAGGGGAAGAGACCCAGTACTTC
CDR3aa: CAWRGEETQYF

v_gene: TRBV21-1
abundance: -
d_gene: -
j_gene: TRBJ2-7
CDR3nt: TGTGCCAGCAGCATTAGCGGGAGGGCCTACGAGCAGTACTTC
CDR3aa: CASSISGRAYEQYF

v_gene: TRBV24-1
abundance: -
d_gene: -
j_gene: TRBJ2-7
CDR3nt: TGTGCCACCAGTGATACGCGGACAAGCTCCTACGAGCAGTACTTC
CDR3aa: CATSDTRTSSYEQYF

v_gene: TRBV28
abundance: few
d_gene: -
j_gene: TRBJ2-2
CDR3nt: TGTGTCAGCGGACAGTTGGCCACCGGGGAGCTGTTTTTT
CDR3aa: CVSGQLATGELFF

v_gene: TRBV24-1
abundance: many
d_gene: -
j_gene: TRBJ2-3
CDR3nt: TGTGCCGCGGGGCCCGGGGATACGCAGTATTTT
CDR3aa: CAAGPGDTQYF

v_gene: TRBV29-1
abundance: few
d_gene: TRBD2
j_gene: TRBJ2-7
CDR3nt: TGCAGCGTTGATACGGGACTAGCGGTCGAGCAGTACTTC
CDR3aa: CSVDTGLAVEQYF

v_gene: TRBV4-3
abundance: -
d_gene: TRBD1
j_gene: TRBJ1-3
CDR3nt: TGCGCCAGCAGCCCCGGACAGGGAGGAAACACCATATATTTT
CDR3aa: CASSPGQGGNTIYF

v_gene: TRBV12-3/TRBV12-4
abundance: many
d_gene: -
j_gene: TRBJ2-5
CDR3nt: TGTGCCAGCAGTTTGATCGGGTCAGACCGCCAAGAGACCCAGTACTTC
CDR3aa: CASSLIGSDRQETQYF

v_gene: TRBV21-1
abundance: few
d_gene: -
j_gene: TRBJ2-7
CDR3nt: TGTGCCAGCAGCAAAATAGGACAGGGGGCCGAGCAGTACTTC
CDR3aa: CASSKIGQGAEQYF

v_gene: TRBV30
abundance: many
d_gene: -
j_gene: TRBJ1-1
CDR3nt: TGTGCCTGGAGTTTAGGATTCGGAATGACTGAAGCTTTCTTT
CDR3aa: CAWSLGFGMTEAFF

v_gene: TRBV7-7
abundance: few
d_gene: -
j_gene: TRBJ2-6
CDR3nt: TGTGCTAGCAGCCCCTTTCTGGGGGACGTTCACTCTGGGGCCAACGTCCTGACTTTC
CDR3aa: CASSPFLGDVHSGANVLTF

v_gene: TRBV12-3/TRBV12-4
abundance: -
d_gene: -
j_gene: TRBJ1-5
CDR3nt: TGTGCCAGCAGTCCCCAGTACAATCAGCCCCAGCATTTT
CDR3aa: CASSPQYNQPQHF

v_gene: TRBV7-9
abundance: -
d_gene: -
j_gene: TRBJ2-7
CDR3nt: TGTGCCAGCAGCTTACGGGGCTCCTACGAGCAGTACTTC
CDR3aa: CASSLRGSYEQYF

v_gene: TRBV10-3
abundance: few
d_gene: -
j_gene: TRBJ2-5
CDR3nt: TGTGCCATCAGTGAGTCACCTGGGCCCCAGTACTTC
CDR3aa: CAISESPGPQYF

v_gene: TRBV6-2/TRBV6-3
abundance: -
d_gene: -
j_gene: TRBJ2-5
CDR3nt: TGTGCCAGCAGTTACCGGCTAGCAGATCAAGAGACCCAGTACTTC
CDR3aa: CASSYRLADQETQYF

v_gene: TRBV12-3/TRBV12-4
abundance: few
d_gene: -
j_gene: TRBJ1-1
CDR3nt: TGTGCCAGCAGTTTAGGGTTCGGGGGGACTGAAGCTTTCTTT
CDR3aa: CASSLGFGGTEAFF

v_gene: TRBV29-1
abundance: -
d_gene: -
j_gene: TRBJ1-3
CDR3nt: TGCAGCGCCACGACCAATAAGAGAAACACCATATATTTT
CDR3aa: CSATTNKRNTIYF

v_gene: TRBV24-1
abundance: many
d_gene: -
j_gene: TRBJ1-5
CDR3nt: TGTGCCACCAGTAGGCCAGGGAAACATCAGCCCCAGCATTTT
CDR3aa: CATSRPGKHQPQHF

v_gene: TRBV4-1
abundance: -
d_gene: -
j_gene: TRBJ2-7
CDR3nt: TGCGCCAGCAGCCAAGCCTCCCCGGGGTATGAACAGTACTTC
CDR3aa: CASSQASPGYEQYF

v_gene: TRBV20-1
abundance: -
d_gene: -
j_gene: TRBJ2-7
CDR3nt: TGCAGTGCTAGAGGCCTAGACAGAGTTTACGAGCAGTACTTC
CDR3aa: CSARGLDRVYEQYF

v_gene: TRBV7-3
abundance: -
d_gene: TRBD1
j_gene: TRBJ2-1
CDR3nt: TGTGCCAGCAGTTCTGAATATGAGACAGGGTCAAATGAGCAGTTCTTC
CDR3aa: CASSSEYETGSNEQFF

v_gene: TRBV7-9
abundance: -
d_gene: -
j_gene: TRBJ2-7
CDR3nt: TGTGCCAGCAGCGCCTCAGGATACGAGCAGTACTTC
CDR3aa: CASSASGYEQYF

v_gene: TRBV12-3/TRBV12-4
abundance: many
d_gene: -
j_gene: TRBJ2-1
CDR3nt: TGTGCCCCCCCCGAGCAGTTCTTC
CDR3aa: CAPPEQFF

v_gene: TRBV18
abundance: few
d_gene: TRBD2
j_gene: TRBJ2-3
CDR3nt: TGTGCCAGCTCACTACTCATAGCGGGAGAGTCGGATACGCAGTATTTT
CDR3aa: CASSLLIAGESDTQYF

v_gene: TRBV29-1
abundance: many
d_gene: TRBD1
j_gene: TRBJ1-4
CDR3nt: TGCAGCGTCCTGGACAGGGAGGAACGGGGTCATGAAAAACTGTTTTTT
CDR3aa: CSVLDREERGHEKLFF

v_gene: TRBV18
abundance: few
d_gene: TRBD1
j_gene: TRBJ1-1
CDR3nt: TGTGCCAGCTCCTCAAAACAGGGGGCCGGAACTGAAGCTTTCTTT
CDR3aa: CASSSKQGAGTEAFF

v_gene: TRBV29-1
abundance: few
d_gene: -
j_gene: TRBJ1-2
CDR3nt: TGCAGCGTTGACGCCAGAAGCGGCTACACCTTC
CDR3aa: CSVDARSGYTF

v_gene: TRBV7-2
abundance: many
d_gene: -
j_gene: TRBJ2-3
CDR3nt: TGTGCCAGCAGCTTACAGGGGGGAGATACGCAGTATTTT
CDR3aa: CASSLQGGDTQYF

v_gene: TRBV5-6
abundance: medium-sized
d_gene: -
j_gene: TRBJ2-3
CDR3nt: TGTGCCAGCAGCACGAGACCCCAGCGATGGGTTACGCAGTATTTT
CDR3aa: CASSTRPQRWVTQYF

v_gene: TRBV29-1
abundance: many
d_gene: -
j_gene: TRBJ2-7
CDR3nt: TGCAGCGTTGAAGGGGCAGGGAGCTCCTACGAGCAGTACTTC
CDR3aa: CSVEGAGSSYEQYF

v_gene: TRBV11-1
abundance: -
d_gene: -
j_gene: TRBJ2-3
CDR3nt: TGTGCCAGCAGCTTAGCGAACGCAGATACGCAGTATTTT
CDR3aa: CASSLANADTQYF

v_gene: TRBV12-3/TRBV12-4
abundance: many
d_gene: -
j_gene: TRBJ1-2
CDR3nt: TGTGCCAGCAGTCCCCGCACATCTGGGGGAGCAAGCTACACCTTC
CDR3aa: CASSPRTSGGASYTF

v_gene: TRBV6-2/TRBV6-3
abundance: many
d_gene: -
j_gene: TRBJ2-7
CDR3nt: TGTGCCAGCAGTTCCCCGACGGGGGCGTTAACCTACGAGCAGTACTTC
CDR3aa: CASSSPTGALTYEQYF

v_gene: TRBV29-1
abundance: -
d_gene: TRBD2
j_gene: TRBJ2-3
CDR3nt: TGCAGCGTGCCCGGGACTAGCGGTCCTAGCACAGATACGCAGTATTTT
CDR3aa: CSVPGTSGPSTDTQYF

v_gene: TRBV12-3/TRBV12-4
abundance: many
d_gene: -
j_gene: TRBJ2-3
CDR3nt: TGTGCCAGCAGTTACCGTACCGGGAGCACAGATACGCAGTATTTT
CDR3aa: CASSYRTGSTDTQYF

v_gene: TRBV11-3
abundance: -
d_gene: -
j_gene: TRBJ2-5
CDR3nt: TGTGCCAGCAGCTTAGGTAACAGCGAGCAAGAGACCCAGTACTTC
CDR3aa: CASSLGNSEQETQYF

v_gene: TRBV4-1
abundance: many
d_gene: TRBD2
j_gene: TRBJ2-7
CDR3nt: TGCGCCAGCAGCCAAGAATCGGGACTAGAAGACGAGCAGTACTTC
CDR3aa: CASSQESGLEDEQYF

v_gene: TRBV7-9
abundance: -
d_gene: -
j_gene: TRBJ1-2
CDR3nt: TGTGCCAGCAGCTTAGCGCGAGGGGCCGGCTATGGCTACACCTTC
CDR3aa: CASSLARGAGYGYTF

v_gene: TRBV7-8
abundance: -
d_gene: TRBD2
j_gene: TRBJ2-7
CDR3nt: TGTGCCAGCAGCTTAGGCGGGGGTAACTACGAGCAGTACTTC
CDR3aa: CASSLGGGNYEQYF

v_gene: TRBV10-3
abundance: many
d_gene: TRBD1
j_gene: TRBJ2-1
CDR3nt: TGTGCCATCAGTGACAGGGGGCTAAATTACAATGAGCAGTTCTTC
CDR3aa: CAISDRGLNYNEQFF

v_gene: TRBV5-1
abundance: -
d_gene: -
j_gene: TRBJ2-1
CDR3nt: TGCGCCAGCAGCTTGGGCAGGGGAGGGACCAATGAGCAGTTCTTC
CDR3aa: CASSLGRGGTNEQFF

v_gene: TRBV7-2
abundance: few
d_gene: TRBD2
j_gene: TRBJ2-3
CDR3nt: TGTGCCAGCAGCTTAGATGGGGGGGGCACAGATACGCAGTATTTT
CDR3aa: CASSLDGGGTDTQYF

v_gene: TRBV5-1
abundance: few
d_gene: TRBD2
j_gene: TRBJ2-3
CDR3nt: TGCGCCAGCACACTAGCGGGGGTACGCACAGATACGCAGTATTTT
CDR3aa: CASTLAGVRTDTQYF

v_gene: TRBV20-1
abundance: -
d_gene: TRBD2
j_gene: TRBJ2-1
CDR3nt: TGCAGTGCTCACCCATCGGGGGGAGAGGGTAATGAGCAGTTCTTC
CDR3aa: CSAHPSGGEGNEQFF

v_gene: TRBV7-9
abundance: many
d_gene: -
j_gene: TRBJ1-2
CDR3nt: TGTGCCAGCAGCCAAGAATCCTTCTATGGCTACACCTTC
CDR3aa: CASSQESFYGYTF

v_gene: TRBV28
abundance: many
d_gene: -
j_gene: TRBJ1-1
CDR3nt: TGTGCCAGCAGGATGTGGAACACTGAAGCTTTCTTT
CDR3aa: CASRMWNTEAFF

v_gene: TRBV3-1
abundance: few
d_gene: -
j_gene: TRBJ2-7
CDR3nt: TGTGCCAGCAGCCAACTCCACGAGCAGTACTTC
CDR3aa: CASSQLHEQYF

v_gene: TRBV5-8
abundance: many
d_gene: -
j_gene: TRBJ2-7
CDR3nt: TGTGCCAGCAGCTTGGAGGCCGCGCAGGGGTGGTCCTACGAGCAGTACTTC
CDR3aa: CASSLEAAQGWSYEQYF

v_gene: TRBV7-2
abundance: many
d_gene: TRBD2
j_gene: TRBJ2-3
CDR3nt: TGTGCCAGCAGCTTACCTAGCGGGAGTACAGATACGCAGTATTTT
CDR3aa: CASSLPSGSTDTQYF

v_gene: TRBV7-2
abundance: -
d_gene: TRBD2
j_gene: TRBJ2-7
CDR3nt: TGTGCCAGCAGCTTAGGGACTAGCGGGAGGATCGCCTACGAGCAGTACTTC
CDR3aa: CASSLGTSGRIAYEQYF

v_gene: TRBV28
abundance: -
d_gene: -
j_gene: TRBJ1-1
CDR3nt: TGTGCCAGCAGTTTCGGCCCTGAAGCTTTCTTT
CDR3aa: CASSFGPEAFF

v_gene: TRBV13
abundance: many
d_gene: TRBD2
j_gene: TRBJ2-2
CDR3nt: TGTGCCAGCAGCTACTACGACCGGGAGGCCGGGGAGCTGTTTTTT
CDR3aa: CASSYYDREAGELFF